Below, 32 T cell receptor beta chains from the same sample are listed, as sequenced in a study of cytomegalovirus exposure and HLA in healthy donors. The method was immunoSEQ multiplex PCR; TCRdb's version includes in-frame clones alone and lacks a portion of them. The data contain some 60,000 clones, approximately 96% of them seen just once; the ten biggest clones take up approximately 1%. Material: PBMCs. The receptors shown here come from a man between 18 and 29 years old in good health and CMV-seronegative.

J is TRBJ2-7 and V is TRBV12-2; the tabulated D call, TRBD2, remains unverified against the DNA. TRBV12-2 corresponds to a pseudogene. The CDR3 spans 13 residues. CDR3 in DNA: TGTGCAAGTCACCCGGAGCGTAGAGGCGAGCAGTACTTC. It encodes CASHPERRGEQYF.

The genes are TRBV11-2 and TRBJ2-7, with D possibly being TRBD1 (5 bases). Germline V CDR1 and CDR2: SGHAT, FQNNGV. The CDR3 totals 15 residues. V lost 2 bases, J lost 5 bases, and 16 bases lay in between. CDR3 sequence reads: CASSLSRTPENEQYF. The CDR3 nucleotides read TGTGCCAGCAGCTTATCCCGGACACCCGAGAACGAGCAGTACTTC.

The V call is TRBV5-1, the J call TRBJ2-1; D may be TRBD2 (6 bases). This CDR3 is 16 amino acids long. Germline loops: CDR1 SGHRS, CDR2 YFSETQ. The germline V and J ends were trimmed by 0 bases and 5 bases, with 15 bases remaining between them. The CDR3 DNA sequence: TGCGCCAGCAGCTTGGGGGACTTTCTGGCCCACAATGAGCAGTTCTTC. Amino acid sequence: CASSLGDFLAHNEQFF.

V is TRBV13 and J is TRBJ2-3; 7 bases are a match to TRBD1. With V trimmed by 6 bases and J by 5 bases, 8 bases remained unmatched. CDR1 is PRHDT and CDR2 is FYEKMQ in the germline V gene (reference sequence). The CDR3 has 14 residues. The CDR3 coding sequence is TGTGCCAGCAGTACCGGGTCAGGGGGAGATACGCAGTATTTT. This gives the protein CASSTGSGGDTQYF.

The chain employs TRBV29-1 and TRBJ2-3, with 13 bases that match TRBD2. Trimming at V came to 5 bases and at J to 0 bases, leaving 8 bases not matched to a gene. The CDR3 runs to 17 residues. CDR1 and CDR2 (germline): SQVTM, ANQGSEA. The CDR3 reads CSVSGLAGEGSTDTQYF. In nucleotides, the CDR3 is TGCAGCGTTTCAGGACTAGCGGGAGAGGGGAGCACAGATACGCAGTATTTT.

This chain uses TRBV4-1 with TRBJ2-7; the D gene is possibly TRBD1 (8 bases). The CDR3 is made up of 18 amino acids. Trimming shortened V by 3 bases and J by 1 base, and 22 bases separated the two germline ends. Germline loops: CDR1 MGHRA, CDR2 YSYEKL. DNA of the CDR3: TGCGCCAGCAGCCATGCGACAGGGGCCCAGCGGGGATCCTACGAGCAGTACTTC. Translating it yields CASSHATGAQRGSYEQYF.

The chain couples TRBV30 to TRBJ2-3, with TRBD2 identical over 9 bases. Germline V gene data show CDR1 as GTSNPN and CDR2 as SVGIG (reference sequence). Unmatched junction bases numbered 4, after V lost 3 bases and J lost 6 bases. The CDR3 runs 13 residues. Here the CDR3 reads CAWRFSGSDTQYF. The CDR3, as DNA: TGTGCCTGGAGATTTAGCGGGAGCGATACGCAGTATTTT.

The V call is TRBV28, the J call TRBJ2-2, with 8 bases lining up with TRBD2. CDR1 and CDR2 (germline): MDHEN, SYDVKM. The V segment lost 4 bases and the J segment 2 bases; nucleotides outside the gene matches: 3. The CDR3 has 15 residues. The CDR3 region has the DNA TGTGCCAGCAGTTCAACTAGCGGTAACACCGGGGAGCTGTTTTTT. This gives the protein CASSSTSGNTGELFF.

The chain is built from TRBV7-6 and TRBJ2-1; TRBD2 matches at 12 bases. This CDR3 spans 17 amino acids. From germline, CDR1 is SGHVS and CDR2 FNYEAQ. V gave up 1 base and J gave up 5 bases; unmatched junction bases: 6. CDR3 protein: CASSLGTSGEMNNEQFF. Here the CDR3 DNA reads TGTGCCAGCAGCTTAGGGACTAGCGGGGAGATGAACAATGAGCAGTTCTTC.

This chain joins TRBV4-2 and TRBJ2-1; possibly TRBD1 for D (5 bases). Between the trimmed V and J ends, which lost 0 bases and 9 bases, there was a span of 12 bases. Germline assignment: CDR1 LGHNA and CDR2 YNFKEQ. The CDR3 contains 14 residues. The CDR3: CASSQDTGLTEQFF. The CDR3 DNA follows: TGTGCCAGCAGCCAAGATACAGGCCTCACTGAGCAGTTCTTC.

The chain links TRBV10-2 to TRBJ2-7; the D gene is possibly TRBD2 (6 bases). Germline CDR1 and CDR2: WSHSY and SAAADI. Trimming shortened V by 6 bases and J by 2 bases, and 11 bases separated the two germline ends. The CDR3 totals 13 residues. The CDR3 here is CASRPAGTYEQYF. The CDR3 coding sequence is TGCGCCAGCAGACCCGCGGGAACCTACGAGCAGTACTTC.

This rearrangement joins TRBV10-3 to TRBJ2-1; 10 bases line up with TRBD2. Germline V gives CDR1 ENHRY, CDR2 SYGVKD. The junction had 19 bases not matched to a gene; V was cut back by 0 bases and J by 5 bases. The length of the CDR3 is 21 residues. DNA for the CDR3: TGTGCCATCAGTGAGTCCCGATGGGGGCTAGCGGGAGCTCAAGTGGACAATGAGCAGTTCTTC. Amino acid sequence: CAISESRWGLAGAQVDNEQFF.

The rearrangement links TRBV5-1 to TRBJ2-7; 7 bases are shared with TRBD1. Germline lookup yields CDR1 SGHRS and CDR2 YFSETQ. Trimming removed 4 bases from V and 5 bases from J; junction bases left unmatched: 9. The CDR3 is 14 amino acids. The CDR3 spells CASSTRQGYDEQYF. CDR3 in DNA: TGCGCCAGCAGCACAAGACAGGGCTACGACGAGCAGTACTTC.

The V call is TRBV9, the J call TRBJ1-2, with 11 bases that match TRBD1. The junction had 1 base not matched to a gene; V was cut back by 0 bases and J by 6 bases. Germline loops: CDR1 SGDLS, CDR2 YYNGEE. The CDR3 has 14 amino acids. The DNA of the CDR3 is TGTGCCAGCAGCGTAGAGGACAGGGGGCATGGCTACACCTTC. Protein: CASSVEDRGHGYTF.

The rearrangement joins TRBV29-1 to TRBJ2-1, with D perhaps matching TRBD2 (6 bases). V dropped 2 bases and J dropped 6 bases, with 14 bases sitting between them. This CDR3 is built from 14 residues. CDR1 is SQVTM, CDR2 ANQGSEA, per germline. CDR3 residues: CSVERVAVGNEQFF. The DNA of the CDR3 is TGCAGCGTTGAAAGGGTAGCGGTCGGCAATGAGCAGTTCTTC.

The CDR3 nucleotides are TGCAGCGTTCGGGACAGCTACGAGCAGTACTTC. Amino acid sequence: CSVRDSYEQYF. The V and J genes are TRBV29-1 and TRBJ2-7; 7 bases line up with TRBD1. This CDR3 contains 11 residues. CDR1 SQVTM and CDR2 ANQGSEA come from the germline V gene. J lost 3 bases, V lost 5 bases, and 1 base had no gene match.

This chain links TRBV5-1 with TRBJ2-5, with D possibly TRBD2 on 5 matching bases. This CDR3 spans 12 amino acids. In germline, CDR1 is SGHRS, CDR2 YFSETQ. Trimming shortened V by 5 bases and J by 5 bases, and 10 bases separated the two germline ends. CDR3 DNA sequence: TGCGCCAGCAGGGATGGAGGTGAGACCCAGTACTTC. It yields the protein CASRDGGETQYF.

This chain links TRBV15 with TRBJ2-1; the D is unclear. The CDR3 runs 15 residues. V lost 5 bases and J lost 1, with 12 bases in between. Germline lookup yields CDR1 LNHNV and CDR2 YYDKDF (reference sequence). CDR3: CATSPRPESYNEQFF. Written as DNA, the CDR3 is TGTGCCACCAGCCCCCGGCCGGAGTCCTACAATGAGCAGTTCTTC.

The chain employs TRBV19 and TRBJ2-1; tentative D call: TRBD2 (6 bases). V was shortened by 2 bases and J by 4 bases, with 12 bases between the two germline ends. Looked up from germline, CDR1 is LNHDA and CDR2 is SQIVND (reference sequence). The CDR3 is 15 residues long. Here the CDR3 reads CASSISEAGYNEQFF. The CDR3 DNA reads TGTGCCAGTAGTATAAGTGAGGCGGGGTACAATGAGCAGTTCTTC.

The V gene is TRBV29-1, the J gene TRBJ2-7; 7 bases match TRBD1. This CDR3 comprises 13 residues. From germline, CDR1 is SQVTM and CDR2 ANQGSEA. The V segment lost 5 bases and the J segment 2 bases; nucleotides outside the gene matches: 6. CDR3 residues: CSVPGTETYEQYF. The CDR3 nucleotides are TGCAGCGTTCCCGGGACAGAGACCTACGAGCAGTACTTC.

The rearrangement uses TRBV5-1 and TRBJ2-5; D may be TRBD2 (6 bases). The CDR3 is 14 amino acids. The V end was cut by 4 bases, the J end by 1 base, with 11 bases between. From germline, CDR1 is SGHRS and CDR2 YFSETQ. In nucleotides, the CDR3 is TGCGCCAGCAGCCCAGGGACTTCCCAAGAGACCCAGTACTTC. This gives the protein CASSPGTSQETQYF.

The rearrangement links TRBV30 to TRBJ2-3, with 15 bases aligning to TRBD2. This CDR3 is built from 17 residues. Germline V lookup: CDR1 GTSNPN, CDR2 SVGIG (reference sequence). V gave up 3 bases and J gave up 5 bases; unmatched junction bases: 9. CDR3 coding DNA: TGTGCCTGGAGAAAACCGGGACTAGCGGGAGGCGTAGATACGCAGTATTTT. It is translated as CAWRKPGLAGGVDTQYF.

The chain has TRBV6-5 and TRBJ2-1; D ambiguous. The length of the CDR3 is 14 residues. V was shortened by 6 bases and J by 5 bases, with 14 bases between the two germline ends. CDR1 is MNHEY and CDR2 is SVGAGI in the germline V gene. The DNA of the CDR3 is TGTGCCAGCAGCCTAGGATATCGGGACAATGAGCAGTTCTTC. Protein: CASSLGYRDNEQFF.

This chain links TRBV2 with TRBJ2-5, with TRBD1 identical over 10 bases. V shed 3 bases, J shed 5 bases, and the junction held 0 bases outside the gene matches. The CDR3 totals 13 residues. The germline CDR1 and CDR2 sequences are SNHLY and FYNNEI. CDR3 coding DNA: TGTGCCAGCAGTGAGGGACAGGGGGAGACCCAGTACTTC. Its protein product is CASSEGQGETQYF.

The V call is TRBV7-9, the J call TRBJ1-3; 11 nucleotides line up with TRBD1. Germline lookup yields CDR1 SEHNR and CDR2 FQNEAQ (reference sequence). The V and J ends lost 5 bases and 7 bases, in that order; junction bases with no gene match: 1. The CDR3 runs to 13 residues. The CDR3 DNA sequence: TGTGCCAGCAGCAGGGACAGGGGGAACACCATATATTTT. It yields the protein CASSRDRGNTIYF.

CDR3 nucleotide sequence: TGTGCCAGTAGCGATAGCGGGAGGGGGACCGGGGAGCTGTTTTTT. Protein: CASSDSGRGTGELFF. The chain uses TRBV19 and TRBJ2-2; TRBD2 matches 11 bases. The CDR3 consists of 15 residues. Germline CDR1 is LNHDA and CDR2 is SQIVND (reference sequence). V lost 6 bases, J lost 5 bases, and 5 bases stayed unmatched.

The chain has TRBV4-1 and TRBJ2-7; a weak D match, TRBD2 (5 bases). The CDR3 loop spans 15 amino acids. V lost 2 bases and J lost 0, with 11 bases in between. Germline CDR1 is MGHRA and CDR2 is YSYEKL. CDR3 DNA: TGCGCCAGCAGCCAACGGACTTCCTTCTCCTACGAGCAGTACTTC. Protein product: CASSQRTSFSYEQYF.

This chain uses TRBV5-1 with TRBJ2-3, with TRBD1 matching 8 bases. Germline CDR1 is SGHRS and CDR2 is YFSETQ. With 0 bases clipped from V and 6 bases from J, the junction kept 6 bases outside the gene matches. The CDR3 runs to 15 residues. CDR3 nucleotide sequence: TGCGCCAGCAGCTTGGGACAGGGGCTCGAGGATACGCAGTATTTT. Its protein is CASSLGQGLEDTQYF.

The V gene is TRBV5-6, the J gene TRBJ2-5, with TRBD2 matching 9 bases. Germline V CDR1 and CDR2: SGHDT, YYEEEE. Germline trimming cut 0 bases from V and 1 base from J; bases unmatched to any gene: 7. The CDR3 runs 17 residues. The CDR3 sequence is CASSLVGRLAVQETQYF. The CDR3 DNA is TGTGCCAGCAGCTTGGTAGGGAGACTAGCGGTCCAAGAGACCCAGTACTTC. The full variable domain, completed using reference TRBV5-6 and TRBJ2-5, is DAGVTQSPTHLIKTRGQQVTLRCSPKSGHDTVSWYQQALGQGPQFIFQYYEEEERQRGNFPDRFSGHQFPNYSSELNVNALLLGDSALYLCASSLVGRLAVQETQYFGPGTRLLVL.

This rearrangement joins TRBV21-1 to TRBJ2-7; TRBD1 is the table's D call and was not checked against the DNA. TRBV21-1 is termed a pseudogene. This CDR3 has 15 residues. Here the CDR3 DNA reads TGTGCCAGCAGCAAAGACTCCCGACAGAGCTACGAGCAGTACTTC. Translation gives CASSKDSRQSYEQYF.

The V gene is TRBV20-1, the J gene TRBJ1-2; no reliable D call. The CDR3 contains 11 residues. With 8 bases removed from V and 2 bases from J, the gap between germline ends came to 9 bases. In germline, CDR1 is DFQATT, CDR2 SNEGSKA (reference sequence). CDR3 region: CSTIENYGYTF. The CDR3 nucleotides read TGCAGTACGATAGAGAACTATGGCTACACCTTC.

This sequence joins TRBV19 and TRBJ2-1, with 8 bases that match TRBD2. Germline V gene lookup returns CDR1 LNHDA and CDR2 SQIVND (reference sequence). CDR3 length equals 15 residues. V shed 10 bases and J 4 bases; nucleotides not matched to a gene: 12. The CDR3, as DNA: TGTGCCACCTCAAGAGGGGTAGCGGGATACAATGAGCAGTTCTTC. This encodes CATSRGVAGYNEQFF.